This TCR beta chain emerged from a study of naive CD8 T cells in extremely preterm neonates (dated by TCRdb to about 2017). About the investigation overall: The adult participants' age range is given as 25-50 years in the abstract but as 20-50 years in the methods. The study compared the TCRbeta CDR3 repertoires of sorted naive CD8+ T cells among four age groups: extremely preterm neonates, term neonates, young children and adults. Overall study outcomes, separate from this receptor: A higher proportion of shared CDR3 nucleotide sequences was found in preterm neonates (around 2.7%) than in term neonates (roughly 0.4%), young children (about 0.03%) and adults (approximately 0.01%). Among the limitations the authors pointed out were a small sample size and productive template counts that varied across preterm samples. Preterm neonates had significantly lower iChao1 richness than all other age groups (p < 0.05) and an even clone distribution, indicating a less rich repertoire. To track T cell development within individuals, the authors urged prospective longitudinal studies of preterm and term neonates. Preterm CDR3s were shorter, with fewer N additions and less junctional trimming, and were closer to germline than those of older groups.

A two-step, bias-controlled multiplex PCR was used to amplify TCRbeta CDR3 regions from genomic DNA. Primers specific for every TRBV and TRBJ gene segment were included in the multiplex PCR. The immunoSEQ Assay was used to generate the TCRbeta repertoire data. Regarding the original processing steps: To merge closely related sequences, reads went through filtering and clustering using a relative-frequency ratio and a modified nearest-neighbor algorithm. V, D and J gene assignments for CDR3 sequences followed IMGT annotation. Template counts were quantified against synthetic TCR CDR3 analog sequences and normalized for PCR amplification bias. Analyses were restricted to unique productive sequences, meaning in-frame CDR3 sequences without stop codons. The immunoSEQ Analyzer software was used to calculate iChao1 richness and clonality, with clonality defined as 1 minus Pielou's evenness. JMP was used for statistical testing, with Student's t-test or a non-parametric test applied depending on Shapiro-Wilk normality results. Drawn from immuneACCESS, this table holds only the in-frame rearrangements with V and J called that TCRdb kept. Clones are partly lost; checked studies trace under half to an unresolved V gene and leave the rest unexplained. Clone size and V and J calls were adopted from that table, with D and trimming inferred from the DNA. Counted in this sample were approximately 8,000 clones; about 98% of them appeared once. 2.8% of the sample is held by the ten biggest clonotypes.

The peripheral blood donors were five healthy children aged about 16-60 months who were having elective routine surgery, plus five healthy nonsmoking adults. Healthy nonsmokers aged about 20-50 years, with a median age of around 39 years, served as the adult controls. A FACSAria III cell sorter was used to sort live, Annexin V-negative naive CD8+ T cells (CD3+CD8+CD45RA+CCR7+). Per sample, between roughly 20,000 and 110,000 naive CD8+ T cells were obtained by sorting. Ficoll-Paque density gradient centrifugation of diluted blood was used to isolate mononuclear cells. Mononuclear cells were cryopreserved in approximately 10% DMSO with roughly 90% FBS and stored long term at -150°C before sorting. After thawing, cells were stained with Annexin V along with antibodies against CD3, CD8, CCR7 and CD45RA. The DNeasy Blood and Tissue Kit was used to extract genomic DNA from sorted cell pellets that had been snap-frozen.

As regards this clone: Its antigen remains unidentified. Base qualities are not recorded, but no much larger clone differs from it by a single base.

CDR1 and CDR2, per the germline V gene (reference sequence), are MNHEY and SMNVEV. The CDR3 runs 14 residues from the cysteine to the phenylalanine. Only the CDR3 DNA stays, 42 bases, in frame from base 1. After removal of 5 bases from V and 5 bases from J, the junction retains 7 bases not matched to a gene. Recombination linked TRBV27 to TRBJ2-5, and 8 junction bases match TRBD2. Input material: naive CD8+ T cells from blood. This TCR came from a human donor in good health. The nucleotide sequence reads as follows: TGTGCCAGCAGTCCCGGGGGGGGGAGGGAGACCCAGTACTTC. It translates to CASSPGGGRETQYF.